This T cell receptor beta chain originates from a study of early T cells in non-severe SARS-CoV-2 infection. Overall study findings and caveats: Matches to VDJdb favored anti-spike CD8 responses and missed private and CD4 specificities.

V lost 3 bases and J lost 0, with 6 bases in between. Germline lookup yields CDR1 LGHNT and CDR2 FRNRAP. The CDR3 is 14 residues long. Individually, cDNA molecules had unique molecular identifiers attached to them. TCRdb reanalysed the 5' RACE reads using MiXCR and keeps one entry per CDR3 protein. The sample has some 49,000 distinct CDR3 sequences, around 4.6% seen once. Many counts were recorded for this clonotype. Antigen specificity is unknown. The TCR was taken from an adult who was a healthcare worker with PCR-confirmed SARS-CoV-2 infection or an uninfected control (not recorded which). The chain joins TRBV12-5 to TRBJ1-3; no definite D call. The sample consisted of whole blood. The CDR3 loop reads CASGLSTSGNTIYF. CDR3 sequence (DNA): TGTGCTAGTGGTTTATCCACCTCTGGAAACACCATATATTTT. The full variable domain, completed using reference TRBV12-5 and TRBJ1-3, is DARVTQTPRHKVTEMGQEVTMRCQPILGHNTVFWYRQTMMQGLELLAYFRNRAPLDDSGMPKDRFSAEMPDATLATLKIQPSEPRDSAVYFCASGLSTSGNTIYFGEGSWLTVV.